One T cell receptor beta chain is described in this entry. Seattle-derived patients entered the study during active infection and were followed longitudinally. The data derive from a study of blood T cell repertoires in COVID-19. Overall study: The origin of the acute and convalescent COVID-19 samples was the United States, Italy and Spain. PBMCs, B-cell-depleted T cells, or T cells provided the cDNA or gDNA that made up the material.

V was cut by 0 bases and J by 4 bases, with 11 bases left in between. Germline-derived CDR1 and CDR2 are SGDLS and YYNGEE. The CDR3 totals 15 residues. Methods used by the authors: Nucleated cell number was recorded as an estimate derived from reference gene primer amplification. Generated by immunoSEQ multiplex PCR, the TCRdb table keeps only in-frame clones and is missing some. V and J calls and clone size follow that table, whereas D and trimming were derived from the DNA. The sample holds roughly 84,000 clones, 60% to 80% seen once. The chain combines TRBV9 with TRBJ2-1, with a possible D match to TRBD1 (6 bases). Sequencing was done on a sample of peripheral blood. The clonotype comes from a man aged 55 to 70 with COVID-19, enrolled during active disease. The CDR3 DNA follows: TGTGCCAGCAGCGTAGGGGACACCAGGTACAATGAGCAGTTCTTC. Protein product: CASSVGDTRYNEQFF.